This is a list of T cell receptor beta chains from one sample in a study of response to subunit inactivated influenza vaccine. Using its own MiXCR run on the RT-PCR reads, TCRdb lists one record per CDR3 protein. This table holds hundreds of thousands of distinct CDR3 sequences, more than 15% found once. This specimen consisted of PBMCs from blood, obtained 11 to 12 days after vaccination. Every receptor here comes from a man aged 50 or older who received an inactivated influenza vaccine. Both conserved end residues are part of each CDR3. Each record gives: V gene, J gene, D gene, CDR3 protein. A D gene is named only where the DNA matches it firmly.

V: TRBV11-1
J: TRBJ2-2
D: TRBD2
CDR3: CASSFFASGGPNTGELFF

V: TRBV29-1
J: TRBJ2-1
D: .
CDR3: CSVTELSERIFRNEQFF

V: TRBV6-5
J: TRBJ2-5
D: TRBD1
CDR3: CASVGQGETQYF

V: TRBV20-1
J: TRBJ2-4
D: .
CDR3: CSARGPGGRNIQYF

V: TRBV20-1
J: TRBJ2-3
D: .
CDR3: CSAEPGAKVTDTQYF

V: TRBV4-3
J: TRBJ2-3
D: TRBD1
CDR3: CASSHNRGSTDTQYF

V: TRBV10-2
J: TRBJ2-1
D: .
CDR3: CASSESNARNEQFF

V: TRBV20-1
J: TRBJ2-5
D: TRBD1
CDR3: CSAREVGTGKETQYF

V: TRBV4-3
J: TRBJ2-7
D: TRBD2
CDR3: CASSQLGSGRASSEQYF

V: TRBV7-6
J: TRBJ2-7
D: TRBD2
CDR3: CASSQLSGGAILSYEQYF

V: TRBV7-8
J: TRBJ2-2
D: TRBD2
CDR3: CASSLGTSGRTGELFF

V: TRBV20-1
J: TRBJ1-2
D: TRBD1
CDR3: CSAPGTGLYGYTF

V: TRBV7-3
J: TRBJ2-2
D: .
CDR3: CASSLTPVGAPNTGELFF

V: TRBV7-8
J: TRBJ2-6
D: .
CDR3: CASSLVNGGAGANVLTF

V: TRBV2
J: TRBJ1-5
D: TRBD1
CDR3: CASSVGQGNQPQHF

V: TRBV7-3
J: TRBJ2-3
D: .
CDR3: CASSYLTRGADTQYF

V: TRBV11-2
J: TRBJ2-2
D: .
CDR3: CASKVLTLNTGELFF

V: TRBV5-1
J: TRBJ2-5
D: TRBD2
CDR3: CASSRASGRARETQHF

V: TRBV20-1
J: TRBJ2-1
D: .
CDR3: CSARDLGASYNEQFF

V: TRBV4-3
J: TRBJ2-7
D: .
CDR3: CASSQVLGPEQYF

V: TRBV5-5
J: TRBJ2-2
D: .
CDR3: CASSLTDSLNTGELFF

V: TRBV6-2/TRBV6-3
J: TRBJ2-5
D: .
CDR3: CASSRLIRGETQYF

V: TRBV5-1
J: TRBJ2-5
D: TRBD2
CDR3: CASSLSLAGGPQETQYF

V: TRBV11-2
J: TRBJ2-2
D: .
CDR3: CASSPSFAGGELFF

V: TRBV5-1
J: TRBJ2-5
D: .
CDR3: CASSFLLNMETQYF

V: TRBV9
J: TRBJ1-6
D: TRBD1
CDR3: CASSSDRDQPLHF

V: TRBV6-1
J: TRBJ2-1
D: TRBD1
CDR3: CATTPGQELNEQFF

V: TRBV19
J: TRBJ2-5
D: .
CDR3: CASSTFGWGPVETQYF

V: TRBV15
J: TRBJ2-5
D: TRBD1
CDR3: CATSRFAGGQETQYF

V: TRBV4-2
J: TRBJ2-1
D: TRBD2
CDR3: CASSPERGLYNEQFF

V: TRBV7-3
J: TRBJ1-1
D: TRBD1
CDR3: CASSSHRGGRGNTEAFF

V: TRBV10-3
J: TRBJ2-1
D: TRBD2
CDR3: CATGVGGGRDEQFF

V: TRBV29-1
J: TRBJ2-7
D: TRBD2
CDR3: CSVEEVGGALYEQYF

V: TRBV7-9
J: TRBJ2-1
D: TRBD2
CDR3: CASSPSGSWGEQFF

V: TRBV3-1
J: TRBJ2-1
D: .
CDR3: CASSQAGVLKNEQFF

V: TRBV7-9
J: TRBJ2-1
D: TRBD2
CDR3: CASSFDAGRANEQFF

V: TRBV7-9
J: TRBJ2-1
D: TRBD2
CDR3: CASSRGSSYNEQFF

V: TRBV28
J: TRBJ2-7
D: .
CDR3: CASSLDGGSGPYEQYF

V: TRBV20-1
J: TRBJ2-5
D: .
CDR3: CSAGDYYQETQYF

V: TRBV11-1
J: TRBJ2-6
D: TRBD1
CDR3: CASSSLGQGGFSGANVLTF

V: TRBV10-3
J: TRBJ2-1
D: TRBD2
CDR3: CAIRPSGSSYNEQFF

V: TRBV9
J: TRBJ2-7
D: .
CDR3: CASSVGTVSSYEQYF

V: TRBV5-1
J: TRBJ1-3
D: TRBD1
CDR3: CASSFTGARYGNTIYF

V: TRBV6-5
J: TRBJ2-1
D: TRBD2
CDR3: CASSSTSDSGNEQFF

V: TRBV3-1
J: TRBJ2-6
D: .
CDR3: CASSQTAGANVLTF

V: TRBV7-6
J: TRBJ2-2
D: TRBD2
CDR3: CASRRLAGVTGELFF

V: TRBV28
J: TRBJ1-4
D: .
CDR3: CASIYAGATFSNEKLFF

V: TRBV11-2
J: TRBJ2-7
D: TRBD1
CDR3: CASSLEQGAGAPSSYEQYF

V: TRBV20-1
J: TRBJ2-2
D: .
CDR3: CSGASEANTGELFF

V: TRBV19
J: TRBJ2-5
D: TRBD1
CDR3: CASSIGQDVLETQYF

V: TRBV6-5
J: TRBJ2-2
D: TRBD1
CDR3: CASSYSSRGPLELFF

V: TRBV28
J: TRBJ2-1
D: TRBD1
CDR3: CASRGQGARYEQFF

V: TRBV12-3/TRBV12-4
J: TRBJ1-1
D: .
CDR3: CASSLVQYTEAFF